The rows below give T cell receptor beta chains drawn from one sample of a study of blood T cell repertoires in COVID-19. Libraries were prepared by immunoSEQ multiplex PCR; TCRdb keeps only in-frame clonotypes and omits some of them. The profile shows approximately 300,000 clones, around 88% of them singletons. Material for sequencing was peripheral blood. These receptors came from a woman aged 45-60 years with acute or convalescent COVID-19. The CDR3 runs from the conserved cysteine through the conserved F or W. A D gene is named only where the DNA matches it firmly. Where a row states a size, it is once, few, many or the class of an expanded clone; other rows omit it.

once,NA,TRBV11-2,TRBJ1-2,TGTGCCAGCAGCTCTCGGGGGGCAGACTATGGCTACACCTTC,CASSSRGADYGYTF
NA,TRBD1,TRBV28,TRBJ2-3,TGTGCCACCACAGTGGGACAGGGGGCGACAGATACGCAGTATTTT,CATTVGQGATDTQYF
NA,NA,TRBV20-1,TRBJ2-1,TGCAGTGCTCGACTAGGCAATGAGCAGTTCTTC,CSARLGNEQFF
NA,NA,TRBV11-1,TRBJ2-1,TGTGCCAGCAGCTTTAGAGCGGCCCGCTCCTACAATGAGCAGTTCTTC,CASSFRAARSYNEQFF
NA,TRBD1,TRBV9,TRBJ1-2,TGTGCCAGCAGCGTAGACGGGGACAGGGGCTACACCTTC,CASSVDGDRGYTF
few,TRBD1,TRBV5-6,TRBJ2-1,TGTGCCAGCAGCGACTATACATTGGCGGGACAGGCTTCCTACAATGAGCAGTTCTTC,CASSDYTLAGQASYNEQFF
NA,NA,TRBV9,TRBJ2-1,TGTGCCAGCAGCGTAGCTACGCGGTCTGAGCAGTTCTTC,CASSVATRSEQFF
NA,TRBD2,TRBV12-3/TRBV12-4,TRBJ2-3,TGTGCCAGCAGTCCGGGGGGTCCGCAGTATTTT,CASSPGGPQYF
NA,NA,TRBV6-5,TRBJ2-4,TGTGCCAGCAGAACCCGCCGGTCCCCGAGGATTCAGTACTTC,CASRTRRSPRIQYF
NA,TRBD1,TRBV28,TRBJ1-6,TGTGCCAGCAGTTCGACAGGGTTAGGATCACCCCTCCACTTT,CASSSTGLGSPLHF
NA,TRBD2,TRBV10-2,TRBJ2-7,TGCGCCAGCCACCCGGGACTAGCGTACCACGAGCAGTACTTC,CASHPGLAYHEQYF
NA,NA,TRBV4-1,TRBJ1-2,TGCGCCAGCAGCCAAGGAGTACGCGCTAACTATGGCTACACCTTC,CASSQGVRANYGYTF
few,TRBD2,TRBV28,TRBJ2-7,TGTGCCAGCACCTTAGCGGGAGAGTTGTACGAGCAGTACTTC,CASTLAGELYEQYF
NA,NA,TRBV6-5,TRBJ2-7,TGTGCCAGCATCACCCCGGGAAAGGTCTACGAGCAGTACTTC,CASITPGKVYEQYF
NA,NA,TRBV7-9,TRBJ2-3,TGTGCCAGCAGCTTAGTAGGCAGGGGTAACCCAGATACGCAGTATTTT,CASSLVGRGNPDTQYF
NA,NA,TRBV5-1,TRBJ1-1,TGCGCCAGCAGCTTTTCGGACACTGAAGCTTTCTTT,CASSFSDTEAFF
NA,TRBD2,TRBV3-1/TRBV3-2,TRBJ2-7,TGTGCCAGCAGCCAAGGGGGGGGACCTTCCTACGAGCAGTACTTC,CASSQGGGPSYEQYF
NA,TRBD1,TRBV11-2,TRBJ1-4,TGTGCCAGCAGCCCCCGGACAGGTTTAAATGAAAAACTGTTTTTT,CASSPRTGLNEKLFF
NA,TRBD1,TRBV28,TRBJ1-4,TGTGCCAGCAGTTCACCCCGACAGGGGTTAACTAATGAAAAACTGTTTTTT,CASSSPRQGLTNEKLFF
NA,TRBD2,TRBV12-5,TRBJ2-5,TGTGCTAGTGGTTTGACAGACGGACTAGCGGGAGGAGAGACCCAGTACTTC,CASGLTDGLAGGETQYF
NA,NA,TRBV24-1,TRBJ2-3,TGTGCCACCAGTGATCGCGGAACTAGCACAGATACGCAGTATTTT,CATSDRGTSTDTQYF
NA,NA,TRBV6-5,TRBJ1-5,TGTGCCAGCAGTTACAAGGGGTTCGGCAATCAGCCCCAGCATTTT,CASSYKGFGNQPQHF
NA,NA,TRBV11-3,TRBJ2-2,TGTGCCAGCACTGAGGGCCCGGACACCGGGGAGCTGTTTTTT,CASTEGPDTGELFF
NA,NA,TRBV7-3,TRBJ2-1,TGTGCCAGCAGCTTAGGGTCGGGAGCACCCTCCTACAATGAGCAGTTCTTC,CASSLGSGAPSYNEQFF
NA,NA,TRBV4-1,TRBJ1-5,TGCGCCAGCAGCCGACCCACGTTGACAGGAGATCAGCCCCAGCATTTT,CASSRPTLTGDQPQHF
NA,NA,TRBV18,TRBJ2-1,TGTGCCAGCTCAGCCCGGGAGAGCTCCTACAATGAGCAGTTCTTC,CASSARESSYNEQFF
NA,NA,TRBV6-4,TRBJ2-1,TGTGCCAGCAGTGGACGACAACTAGCGAGGGGGAATGAGCAGTTCTTC,CASSGRQLARGNEQFF
NA,NA,TRBV6-5,TRBJ1-1,TGTGCCTTAGAGGACAGTATGAACACTGAAGCTTTCTTT,CALEDSMNTEAFF
NA,NA,TRBV5-1,TRBJ1-1,TGCGCCAGCAGCTTCGGACAGATCAACACTGAAGCTTTCTTT,CASSFGQINTEAFF
NA,NA,TRBV7-9,TRBJ1-1,TGTGCCAGCAGCTTAGGAGGGGGTCGGGGCCCTGAAGCTTTCTTT,CASSLGGGRGPEAFF
NA,NA,TRBV24-1,TRBJ2-3,TGTGCCACCAGTGATTTCCAACTAGCTTTTAGCACAGATACGCAGTATTTT,CATSDFQLAFSTDTQYF
NA,TRBD1,TRBV11-2,TRBJ1-3,TGTGCCAGCAGCTGGACAGGGAAGGACACCATATATTTT,CASSWTGKDTIYF
NA,TRBD1,TRBV5-5,TRBJ1-5,TGTGCCAGCAGCTTGGTGGTCGGGACAGGAAACAATCAGCCCCAGCATTTT,CASSLVVGTGNNQPQHF
NA,TRBD1,TRBV6-2/TRBV6-3,TRBJ1-5,TGTGCCAGCAGTTCGACAGGGAGGCTTCGACAGCCCCAGCATTTT,CASSSTGRLRQPQHF
NA,TRBD2,TRBV18,TRBJ2-5,TGTGCCAGCTCAGCTAGCGGACAAGAGACCCAGTACTTC,CASSASGQETQYF
NA,TRBD2,TRBV7-2,TRBJ2-5,TGTGCCAGCAGCTTAGCGCTTGGGCTAGCGGGAGTGGAAGAGACCCAGTACTTC,CASSLALGLAGVEETQYF
NA,TRBD1,TRBV5-1,TRBJ1-2,TGCGCCAGCAGCCCGGCCGCCGGGACAGGTTTAGACTATGGCTACACCTTC,CASSPAAGTGLDYGYTF